This TCR beta chain stems from a study of T cell clonotyping in hematopoietic cell transplantation. Remarks on this clone: The antigen is not known.

Trimming pared 3 bases from V and 5 bases from J, leaving 11 bases between. The CDR3 contains 14 residues. The germline CDR1 and CDR2 sequences are MNHEY and SVGAGI. General study results and limits: After transplant, recipient diversity fell while pathologically expanded clonotypes grew through day 180.

Sample time point: recipient sample about 28 days before transplant, after cytoreduction. Data came from immunoSEQ multiplex PCR; TCRdb stores just in-frame clones and leaves some out. The data contain under 30,000 clones, 65% to 80% of them singletons. The TCR comes from a woman aged 25 to 39 with chronic myeloid leukemia. Some clones in this sample may be carry-over from other donors' samples. This specimen consisted of peripheral blood mononuclear cells, obtained before stem cell transplant. The V and J genes are TRBV6-5 and TRBJ2-1; D is perhaps TRBD2 (6 bases). The CDR3 region is CASSYTGGHNEQFF. The DNA of the CDR3 is TGTGCCAGCAGTTATACCGGGGGTCACAATGAGCAGTTCTTC.